A selection of T cell receptor beta chains follows, all from one sample in a study of T cell responses to AZD1222 COVID-19 vaccine. Generated by immunoSEQ multiplex PCR, the TCRdb table keeps only in-frame clones and is missing some. The profile shows some 180,000 clones, 91% of them singletons. The specimen was peripheral blood, collected 28 days after the second AZD1222 dose. The receptors come from an adult who received the AZD1222 COVID-19 vaccine. CDR3s include the opening cysteine and the closing phenylalanine or tryptophan. The D gene is left open where the match is weak. Clone size is given for some rows only: seen once, a few or many times, or a class if the clone is expanded.

clone_size: once; v_call: TRBV6-5; j_call: TRBJ2-7; d_call: TRBD2; cdr3_aa: CASSYSTAGGPGEQYF; cdr3_nt: TGTGCCAGCAGTTACTCGACGGCGGGAGGGCCCGGCGAGCAGTACTTC
clone_size: -; v_call: TRBV4-2; j_call: TRBJ1-2; d_call: -; cdr3_aa: CASLLSGGAGYTF; cdr3_nt: TGTGCCAGCCTGTTGAGTGGGGGAGCCGGCTACACCTTC
clone_size: once; v_call: TRBV7-3; j_call: TRBJ2-1; d_call: -; cdr3_aa: CASSPVAGMTNEQFF; cdr3_nt: TGTGCCAGCAGTCCAGTCGCAGGGATGACAAATGAGCAGTTCTTC
clone_size: -; v_call: TRBV7-9; j_call: TRBJ1-2; d_call: -; cdr3_aa: CASSLEGSLNYGYTF; cdr3_nt: TGTGCCAGCAGCTTAGAGGGATCGTTGAACTATGGCTACACCTTC
clone_size: once; v_call: TRBV6-5; j_call: TRBJ1-4; d_call: TRBD1; cdr3_aa: CASSFQGGPRGEKLFF; cdr3_nt: TGTGCCAGCAGTTTTCAGGGGGGACCTAGGGGTGAAAAACTGTTTTTT
clone_size: once; v_call: TRBV5-1; j_call: TRBJ1-5; d_call: -; cdr3_aa: CASSLDRSSGPQHF; cdr3_nt: TGCGCCAGCAGCTTGGACAGGTCTAGCGGGCCCCAGCATTTT
clone_size: few; v_call: TRBV13; j_call: TRBJ1-1; d_call: -; cdr3_aa: CASSFSSTAVAFF; cdr3_nt: TGTGCCAGCAGCTTTTCCTCTACAGCTGTAGCTTTCTTT
clone_size: -; v_call: TRBV9; j_call: TRBJ1-2; d_call: TRBD1; cdr3_aa: CASSAPDRVQSFNYGYTF; cdr3_nt: TGTGCCAGCAGCGCCCCGGACAGGGTTCAATCTTTTAACTATGGCTACACCTTC
clone_size: once; v_call: TRBV10-1; j_call: TRBJ2-7; d_call: TRBD2; cdr3_aa: CASRDTLAGNSYEQYF; cdr3_nt: TGCGCCAGCAGGGATACTCTAGCGGGGAATTCCTACGAGCAGTACTTC
clone_size: -; v_call: TRBV4-3; j_call: TRBJ2-7; d_call: -; cdr3_aa: CASSPDVSYEQYF; cdr3_nt: TGCGCCAGCAGCCCCGACGTCTCCTACGAGCAGTACTTC
clone_size: -; v_call: TRBV19; j_call: TRBJ1-5; d_call: -; cdr3_aa: CASSWAGLSNQPQHF; cdr3_nt: TGTGCCAGTAGTTGGGCAGGGTTAAGCAATCAGCCCCAGCATTTT
clone_size: -; v_call: TRBV3-1/TRBV3-2; j_call: TRBJ1-6; d_call: -; cdr3_aa: CASSQERGWVNSPLHF; cdr3_nt: TGTGCCAGCAGCCAAGAGCGGGGTTGGGTTAATTCACCCCTCCACTTT
clone_size: few; v_call: TRBV10-3; j_call: TRBJ1-2; d_call: -; cdr3_aa: CAISVGPNYGYTF; cdr3_nt: TGTGCCATCAGTGTGGGACCGAACTATGGCTACACCTTC
clone_size: few; v_call: TRBV7-6; j_call: TRBJ1-1; d_call: -; cdr3_aa: CASSLQGNTEAFF; cdr3_nt: TGTGCCAGCAGCCTTCAGGGTAACACTGAAGCTTTCTTT
clone_size: -; v_call: TRBV7-2; j_call: TRBJ2-3; d_call: -; cdr3_aa: CASSLRAVKSTDTQYF; cdr3_nt: TGTGCCAGCAGCTTGAGAGCGGTAAAAAGCACAGATACGCAGTATTTT
clone_size: -; v_call: TRBV12-3/TRBV12-4; j_call: TRBJ2-1; d_call: TRBD2; cdr3_aa: CASWTSGTHEQFF; cdr3_nt: TGTGCCAGCTGGACTAGCGGGACCCATGAGCAGTTCTTC
clone_size: -; v_call: TRBV6-2/TRBV6-3; j_call: TRBJ2-7; d_call: TRBD2; cdr3_aa: CASSPTSGSDEQYF; cdr3_nt: TGTGCCAGCAGCCCGACTAGCGGGAGCGACGAGCAGTACTTC
clone_size: -; v_call: TRBV5-1; j_call: TRBJ2-7; d_call: TRBD2; cdr3_aa: CASSLGGLAGDEQYF; cdr3_nt: TGCGCCAGCAGCTTGGGAGGGCTAGCGGGAGACGAGCAGTACTTC
clone_size: -; v_call: TRBV7-9; j_call: TRBJ2-7; d_call: -; cdr3_aa: CASSFSGADEQYF; cdr3_nt: TGTGCCAGCAGCTTTTCTGGGGCCGACGAGCAGTACTTC
clone_size: -; v_call: TRBV5-1; j_call: TRBJ2-3; d_call: TRBD2; cdr3_aa: CATTGGTTSTDTQYF; cdr3_nt: TGCGCCACCACCGGGGGGACTACTAGCACAGATACGCAGTATTTT
clone_size: once; v_call: TRBV5-1; j_call: TRBJ2-7; d_call: -; cdr3_aa: CASSTGPVYEQYF; cdr3_nt: TGCGCCAGCAGCACGGGACCCGTCTACGAGCAGTACTTC
clone_size: -; v_call: TRBV7-2; j_call: TRBJ2-1; d_call: -; cdr3_aa: CASSPQTGLINEQFF; cdr3_nt: TGTGCCAGCAGCCCCCAGACAGGACTCATCAATGAGCAGTTCTTC
clone_size: once; v_call: TRBV2; j_call: TRBJ1-2; d_call: -; cdr3_aa: CASRPQGRSLNGYTF; cdr3_nt: TGTGCCAGCAGACCCCAGGGGAGGTCTCTGAATGGCTACACCTTC